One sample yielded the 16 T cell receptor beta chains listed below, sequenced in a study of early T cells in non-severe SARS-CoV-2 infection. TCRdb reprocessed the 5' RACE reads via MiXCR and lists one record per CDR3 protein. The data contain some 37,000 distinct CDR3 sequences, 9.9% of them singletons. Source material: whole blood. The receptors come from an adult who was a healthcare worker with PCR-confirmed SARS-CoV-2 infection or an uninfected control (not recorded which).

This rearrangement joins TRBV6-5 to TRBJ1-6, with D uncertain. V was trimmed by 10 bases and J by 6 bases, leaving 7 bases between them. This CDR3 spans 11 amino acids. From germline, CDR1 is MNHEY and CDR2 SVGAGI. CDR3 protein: CATGVNSPLHF. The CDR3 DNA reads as TGTGCCACGGGAGTTAATTCACCCCTCCACTTT.

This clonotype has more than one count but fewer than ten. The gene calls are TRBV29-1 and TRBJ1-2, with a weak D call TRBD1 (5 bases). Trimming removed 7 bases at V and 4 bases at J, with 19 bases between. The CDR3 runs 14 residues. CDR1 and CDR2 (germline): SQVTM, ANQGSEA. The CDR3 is CSAKGAYQGYGYTF. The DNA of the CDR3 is TGCAGCGCCAAGGGAGCCTATCAGGGCTATGGCTACACCTTC.

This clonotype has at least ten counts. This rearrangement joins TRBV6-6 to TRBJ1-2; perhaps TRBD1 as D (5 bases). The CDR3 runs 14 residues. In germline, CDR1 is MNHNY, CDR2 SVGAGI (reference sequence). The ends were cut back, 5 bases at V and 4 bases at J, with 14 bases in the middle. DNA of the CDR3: TGTGCCAGCAGTCCCGGGACGATACCCTATGGCTACACCTTC. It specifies CASSPGTIPYGYTF.

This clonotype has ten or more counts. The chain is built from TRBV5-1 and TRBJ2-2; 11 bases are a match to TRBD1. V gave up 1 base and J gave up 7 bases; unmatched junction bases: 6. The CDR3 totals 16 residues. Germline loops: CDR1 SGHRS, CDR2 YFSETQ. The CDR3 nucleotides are TGCGCCAGCAGCTTGAGTGGACAGGGGGCCGGCGGGGAGCTGTTTTTT. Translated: CASSLSGQGAGGELFF.

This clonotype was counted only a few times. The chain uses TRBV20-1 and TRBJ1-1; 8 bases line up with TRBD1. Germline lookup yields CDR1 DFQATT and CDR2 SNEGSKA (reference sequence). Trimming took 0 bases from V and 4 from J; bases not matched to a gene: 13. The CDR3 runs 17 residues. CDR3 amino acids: CSARERTGISGGTEAFF. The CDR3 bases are TGCAGTGCTAGAGAACGGACAGGGATATCGGGGGGCACTGAAGCTTTCTTT.

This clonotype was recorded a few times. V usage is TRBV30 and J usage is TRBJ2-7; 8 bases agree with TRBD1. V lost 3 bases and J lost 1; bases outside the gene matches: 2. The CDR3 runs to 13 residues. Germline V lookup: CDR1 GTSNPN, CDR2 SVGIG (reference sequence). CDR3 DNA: TGTGCCTGGAGGTACAGGGGGTCCTACGAGCAGTACTTC. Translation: CAWRYRGSYEQYF.

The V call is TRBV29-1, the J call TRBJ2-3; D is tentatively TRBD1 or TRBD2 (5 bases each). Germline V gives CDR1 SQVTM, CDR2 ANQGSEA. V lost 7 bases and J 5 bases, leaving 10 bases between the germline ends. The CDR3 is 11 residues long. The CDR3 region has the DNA TGCAGCGGGGGCGCGGGAGATACGCAGTATTTT. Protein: CSGGAGDTQYF.

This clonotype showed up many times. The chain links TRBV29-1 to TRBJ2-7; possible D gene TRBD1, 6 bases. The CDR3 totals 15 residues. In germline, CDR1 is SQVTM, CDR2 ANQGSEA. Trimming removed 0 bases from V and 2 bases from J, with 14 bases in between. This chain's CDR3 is CSVEDPQGLPYEQYF. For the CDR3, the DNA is TGCAGCGTTGAAGATCCTCAGGGGCTTCCCTACGAGCAGTACTTC.

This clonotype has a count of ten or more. The DNA for the CDR3 is TGTGCCAGCAGCTTAGACGCGGGACTATCGCTCTACGAGCAGTACTTC. It specifies CASSLDAGLSLYEQYF. The gene calls are TRBV11-2 and TRBJ2-7, with 7 bases aligning to TRBD2. The V gene end was trimmed by 0 bases and the J gene end by 3 bases; junction bases not matched to a gene: 8. CDR1 is SGHAT, CDR2 FQNNGV, per germline. The CDR3 covers 16 residues.

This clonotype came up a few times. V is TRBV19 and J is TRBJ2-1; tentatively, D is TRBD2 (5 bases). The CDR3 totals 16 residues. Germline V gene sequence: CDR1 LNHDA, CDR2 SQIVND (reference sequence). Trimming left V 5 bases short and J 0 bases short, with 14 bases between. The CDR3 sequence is CASSLRMTNSYNEQFF. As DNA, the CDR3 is TGTGCCAGTAGTCTTAGGATGACTAACTCCTACAATGAGCAGTTCTTC.

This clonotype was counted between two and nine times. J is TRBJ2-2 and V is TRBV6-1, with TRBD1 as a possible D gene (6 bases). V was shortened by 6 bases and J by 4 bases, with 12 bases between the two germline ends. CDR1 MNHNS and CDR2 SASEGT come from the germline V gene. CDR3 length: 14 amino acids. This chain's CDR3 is CASRRTAPTGELFF. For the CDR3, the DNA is TGTGCCAGCAGGAGGACAGCACCCACCGGGGAGCTGTTTTTT.

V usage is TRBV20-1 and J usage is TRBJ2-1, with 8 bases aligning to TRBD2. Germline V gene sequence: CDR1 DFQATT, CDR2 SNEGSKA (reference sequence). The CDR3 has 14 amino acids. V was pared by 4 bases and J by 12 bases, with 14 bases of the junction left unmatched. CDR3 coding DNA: TGCAGTGCTACGGGAGTCGGGGGGGACCCTGGGCAGTTCTTC. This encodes CSATGVGGDPGQFF.

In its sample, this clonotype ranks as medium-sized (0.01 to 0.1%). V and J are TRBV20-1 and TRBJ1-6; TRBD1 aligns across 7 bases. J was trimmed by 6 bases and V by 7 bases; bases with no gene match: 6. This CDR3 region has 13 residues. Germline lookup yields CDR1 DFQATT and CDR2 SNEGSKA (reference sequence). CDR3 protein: CSVRDRANSPLHF. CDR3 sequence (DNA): TGCAGTGTTCGGGACAGAGCTAATTCACCCCTCCACTTT.

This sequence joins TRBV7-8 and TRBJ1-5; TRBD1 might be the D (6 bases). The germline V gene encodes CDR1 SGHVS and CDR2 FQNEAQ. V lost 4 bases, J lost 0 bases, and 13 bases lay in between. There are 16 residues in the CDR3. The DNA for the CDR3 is TGTGCCAGCAGCTACAACAGGGCGGATAGCAATCAGCCCCAGCATTTT. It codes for CASSYNRADSNQPQHF.

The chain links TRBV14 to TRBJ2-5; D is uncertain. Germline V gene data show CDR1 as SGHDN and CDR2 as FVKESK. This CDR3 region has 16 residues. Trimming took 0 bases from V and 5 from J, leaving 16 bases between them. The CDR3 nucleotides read TGTGCCAGCAGCCAAGAGGTTAAAGATCACTCGGAGACCCAGTACTTC. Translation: CASSQEVKDHSETQYF.

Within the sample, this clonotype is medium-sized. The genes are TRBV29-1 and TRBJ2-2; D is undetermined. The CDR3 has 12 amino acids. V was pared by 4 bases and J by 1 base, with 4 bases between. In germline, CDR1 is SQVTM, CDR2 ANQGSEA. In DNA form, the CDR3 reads TGCAGCGTTGCTGGGAACACCGGGGAGCTGTTTTTT. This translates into CSVAGNTGELFF.